This TCR beta chain was captured in a study of tumor-infiltrating lymphocytes in primary liver carcinoma. Study in general: Patients comprised men and women whose ages fell between 30 and 69 years.

On this clonotype: As yet, its antigen is unknown. At one boundary the junction diverges from the germline segment, which might be a read error.

CDR1 and CDR2 from the germline V gene are SGHAT and FQNNGV. CDR3 length equals 14 residues. Germline DNA was extracted alongside blood RNA, which was obtained from unsorted whole blood. Study-wide results and limits: CD8+ and CD4+ repertoires went uncompared, the samples being bulk unsorted. The difference in top-250-clone fraction between tumors and blood was significant, favoring tumors (p = 0.039).

Production of TCR beta cDNA used 500 ng total RNA together with a constant-region primer. Generation of the TCR beta libraries relied on three nested multiplex PCR rounds using slightly modified ARM-PCR. Both of the initial two PCR rounds ran for 10 cycles and employed TRBV1-TRBV30 forward primers alongside a C-beta reverse primer. TCRdb reprocessed the multiplex PCR reads via MiXCR and lists one record per CDR3 protein. The data hold 300,000 to 400,000 distinct CDR3 sequences, with 65% observed a single time. This TCR came from a middle-aged man with primary liver carcinoma and hepatitis B virus infection. The V gene is TRBV11-2, the J gene TRBJ2-7, with 8 bases lining up with TRBD1. Sequenced input: peripheral blood. Here the CDR3 DNA reads TGTACCAGCAGCCCGGACAGGGTACCCAACGAGCAGTACTTC. Translated, it gives CTSSPDRVPNEQYF.